This T cell receptor beta chain was recovered during a study of blood T cell repertoires in COVID-19. Across the study: T cells, B-cell-depleted T cells, or PBMCs provided the cDNA or gDNA that served as material.

Per the original data handling: Estimated nucleated cell counts came from reference gene primer amplification. The repertoire was sequenced with immunoSEQ multiplex PCR; TCRdb's copy has only in-frame clones and lacks some. Clone size and the V and J calls come from that table; the DNA yielded D and trimming. The data hold about 150,000 clones, with approximately 81% observed a single time. Trimming removed 3 bases from V and 3 bases from J, with 9 bases in between. The CDR3 has 13 residues. In germline, CDR1 is SGHTA, CDR2 FQGTGA. The sequenced material came from peripheral blood. The source is a human donor with acute or convalescent COVID-19. The donor label of this sample is uncertain. V is TRBV7-3 and J is TRBJ2-7, with unresolved D. CDR3 nucleotides: TGTGCCAGCAGCTTTTTACTCGGCTACGAGCAGTACTTC. Its protein is CASSFLLGYEQYF.